This T cell receptor (beta chain) is drawn from a study of T cell repertoires in cytomegalovirus infection. On the study more broadly: It was recently identified HLA-C-restricted and well-studied HLA-B-restricted CMV epitopes that the study used. Carrying CMV and the relevant HLA type showed in public TCR beta signatures.

From the reads, TCRdb called clonotypes with MiXCR, one entry per CDR3 protein. The table lists 200,000 or so distinct CDR3 sequences, 35% to 40% of them singletons. Whole-study results and caveats: Dominating the ex vivo response were HLA-C-restricted CMV-specific TCR beta clonotypes. Cumulated frequencies of public TCR beta families served to identify carriers of CMV plus the relevant HLA.

Trimming stripped 1 base from V and 6 bases from J, with 19 bases between. The CDR3 contains 17 residues. Per germline, CDR1 SGHTA and CDR2 FQGNSA. About this clonotype itself: What it binds is not known.

The starting material was CD8+ T cells from cultured PBMCs, obtained from culture after CMV antigen stimulation. The TCR sequence derives from a human donor in good health (CMV status not recorded). Some clones in this sample may be carry-over from other donors' samples. The V gene is TRBV7-2, the J gene TRBJ1-5; D ambiguous. CDR3 coding DNA: TGTGCCAGCAGCTTAGAGGAGGTTCGTACTGGTGGTCAGCCCCAGCATTTT. Its protein is CASSLEEVRTGGQPQHF.